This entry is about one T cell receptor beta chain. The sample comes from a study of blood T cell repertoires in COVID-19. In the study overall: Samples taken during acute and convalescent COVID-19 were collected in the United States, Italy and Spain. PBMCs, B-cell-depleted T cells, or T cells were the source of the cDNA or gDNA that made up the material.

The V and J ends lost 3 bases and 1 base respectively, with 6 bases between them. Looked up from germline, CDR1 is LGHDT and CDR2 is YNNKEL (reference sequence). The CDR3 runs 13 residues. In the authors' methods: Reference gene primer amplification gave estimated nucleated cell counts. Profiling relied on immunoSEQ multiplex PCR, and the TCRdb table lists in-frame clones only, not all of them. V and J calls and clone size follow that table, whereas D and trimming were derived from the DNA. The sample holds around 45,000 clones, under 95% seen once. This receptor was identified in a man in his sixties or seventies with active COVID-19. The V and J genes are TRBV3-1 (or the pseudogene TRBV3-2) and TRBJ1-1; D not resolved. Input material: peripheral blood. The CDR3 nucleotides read TGTGCCAGCAGCCAGGTCAGGAACACTGAAGCTTTCTTT. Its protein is CASSQVRNTEAFF.